These T cell receptor beta chains were read from a single sample in a study of blood T cells in healthy people across ages. Each CDR3 protein is one row after TCRdb ran MiXCR on the 5' RACE reads. The table records about 1,400,000 distinct CDR3 sequences, approximately 38% of them present only once. The sequenced sample was blood. These receptors all stem from a woman between 18 and 29 years old in good health. The CDR3 runs from the conserved cysteine through the conserved F or W. The order of the fields is J gene, V gene, CDR3 protein.

>TRBJ1-2|TRBV29-1
CGVETYGYTF
>TRBJ2-3|TRBV7-3
CASSRTGLSTDTQYF
>TRBJ2-2|TRBV12-3/TRBV12-4
CASSLYRSGELFF
>TRBJ1-5|TRBV4-2
CASSQEWAGNQPQHF
>TRBJ1-2|TRBV10-3
CASTPGTKEGYTF
>TRBJ2-3|TRBV4-1
CASSRIPGLGQYF
>TRBJ1-1|TRBV7-8
CASSPRDRGLITHMNTEAFF
>TRBJ1-2|TRBV5-1
CASSLDSARYGYTF
>TRBJ1-5|TRBV20-1
CSARDAMGSNQPQHF
>TRBJ2-5|TRBV7-7
CASSASGGSGETQYF
>TRBJ2-1|TRBV13
CASSLGGRAVNEQFF
>TRBJ2-5|TRBV5-1
CASSLDGSGSWQYF
>TRBJ1-2|TRBV25-1
CASSPVGVSYGYTF
>TRBJ1-5|TRBV20-1
CSAQQAYSNQPQHF